In its sample, the clone carrying this TCR beta chain was seen once. These data belong to a study of blood T cell repertoires in COVID-19. The overall study: Sources were T cells, B-cell-depleted T cells, or PBMCs; the material itself was cDNA or gDNA.

Data came from immunoSEQ multiplex PCR; TCRdb stores just in-frame clones and leaves some out. Among fewer than 300,000 clones listed, roughly 86% were seen once. This CDR3 region has 14 residues. The V end lost 3 bases, the J end lost 2 bases, and 11 bases lay between the germline ends. Germline CDR1 MNHEY, CDR2 SMNVEV (reference sequence). The receptor comes from a man between 35 and 55 years old who had recovered from COVID-19. The sample was peripheral blood. The chain employs TRBV27 and TRBJ2-7; TRBD2 might be the D (7 bases). CDR3 in amino acids: CASSFGGPPYEQYF. For the CDR3, the DNA is TGTGCCAGCAGTTTCGGGGGGCCGCCCTACGAGCAGTACTTC.